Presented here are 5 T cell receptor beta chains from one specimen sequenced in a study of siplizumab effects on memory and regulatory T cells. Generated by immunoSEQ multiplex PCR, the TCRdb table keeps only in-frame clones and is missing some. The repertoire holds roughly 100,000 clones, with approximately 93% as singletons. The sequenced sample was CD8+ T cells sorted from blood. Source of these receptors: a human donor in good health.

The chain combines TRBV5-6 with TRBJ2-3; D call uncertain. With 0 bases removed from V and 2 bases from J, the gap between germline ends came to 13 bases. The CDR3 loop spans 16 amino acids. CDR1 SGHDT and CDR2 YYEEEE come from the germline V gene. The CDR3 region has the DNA TGTGCCAGCAGCTTGGCACCTCCAGAAGACACAGATACGCAGTATTTT. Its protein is CASSLAPPEDTDTQYF. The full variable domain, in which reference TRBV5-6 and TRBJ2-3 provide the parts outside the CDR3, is DAGVTQSPTHLIKTRGQQVTLRCSPKSGHDTVSWYQQALGQGPQFIFQYYEEEERQRGNFPDRFSGHQFPNYSSELNVNALLLGDSALYLCASSLAPPEDTDTQYFGPGTRLTVL.

CDR3 protein: CASRGAWAGNYGYTF. The CDR3 DNA reads TGTGCCAGCAGGGGTGCCTGGGCAGGGAACTATGGCTACACCTTC. The chain recombines TRBV27 with TRBJ1-2; TRBD1 might be the D (5 bases). V lost 6 bases and J lost 2, with 16 bases in between. The CDR3 contains 15 residues. The germline gives CDR1 MNHEY, CDR2 SMNVEV (reference sequence).

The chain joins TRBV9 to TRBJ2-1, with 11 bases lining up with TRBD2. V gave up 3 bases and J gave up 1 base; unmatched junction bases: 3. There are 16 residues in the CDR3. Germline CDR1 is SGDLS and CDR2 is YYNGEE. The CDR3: CASSGTSGSSYNEQFF. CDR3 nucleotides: TGTGCCAGCAGCGGAACTAGCGGGAGTTCCTACAATGAGCAGTTCTTC.

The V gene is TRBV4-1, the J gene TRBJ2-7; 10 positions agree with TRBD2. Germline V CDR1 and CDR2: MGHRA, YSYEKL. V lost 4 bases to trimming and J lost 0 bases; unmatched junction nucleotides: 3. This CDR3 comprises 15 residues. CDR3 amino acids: CASSRLAGASYEQYF. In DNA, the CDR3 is TGCGCCAGCAGCCGCCTAGCGGGGGCCTCCTACGAGCAGTACTTC.

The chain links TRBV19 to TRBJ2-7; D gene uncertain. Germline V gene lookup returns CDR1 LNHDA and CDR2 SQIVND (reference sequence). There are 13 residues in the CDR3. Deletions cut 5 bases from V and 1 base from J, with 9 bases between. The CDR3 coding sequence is TGTGCCAGTAGTCAAGGTCCTTCCTACGAGCAGTACTTC. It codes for CASSQGPSYEQYF.